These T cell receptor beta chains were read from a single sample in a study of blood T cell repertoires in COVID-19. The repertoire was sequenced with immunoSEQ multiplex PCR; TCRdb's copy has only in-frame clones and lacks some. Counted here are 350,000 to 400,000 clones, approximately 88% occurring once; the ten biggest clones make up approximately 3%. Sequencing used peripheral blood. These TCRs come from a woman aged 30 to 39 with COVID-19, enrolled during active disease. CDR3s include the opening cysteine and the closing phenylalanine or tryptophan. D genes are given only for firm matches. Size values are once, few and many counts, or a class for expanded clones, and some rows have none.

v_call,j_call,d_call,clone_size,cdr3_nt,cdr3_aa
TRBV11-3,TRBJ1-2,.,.,TGTGCCAGCAACTTTTCCCCCCGCTATGGCTACACCTTC,CASNFSPRYGYTF
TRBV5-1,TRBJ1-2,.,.,TGCGCCACGACACCGGAGGGACCGGATGGCTACACCTTC,CATTPEGPDGYTF
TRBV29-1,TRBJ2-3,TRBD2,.,TGCAGCGTTGAACCAATGGCTAGCGGGAGTACAGATACGCAGTATTTT,CSVEPMASGSTDTQYF
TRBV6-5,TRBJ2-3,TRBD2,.,TGTGCCAGCAGTCGGCTAGCGGGGAGCACAGATACGCAGTATTTT,CASSRLAGSTDTQYF
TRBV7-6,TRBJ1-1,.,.,TGTGCCAGCAGCTTACAGGTGAACACTGAAGCTTTCTTT,CASSLQVNTEAFF
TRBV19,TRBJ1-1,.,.,TGTGCCAGCAGGTATTGGGGGACAAAACATGAAGCTTTCTTT,CASRYWGTKHEAFF
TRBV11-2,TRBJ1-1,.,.,TGTGCCAGCAGCTCACAGGGACGTTGGTTCTTT,CASSSQGRWFF
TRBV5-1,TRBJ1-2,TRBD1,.,TGCGCCAGCAGCTTGGGCGGACAGGGACCGGGTGGCTACACCTTC,CASSLGGQGPGGYTF
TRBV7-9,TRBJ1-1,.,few,TGTGCCAGCAGCCCTACCGGGACTGGCGTTGAAGCTTTCTTT,CASSPTGTGVEAFF
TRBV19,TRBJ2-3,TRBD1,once,TGTGCCAGCCAGCCCGCGGGGGACAGGGACACAGATACGCAGTATTTT,CASQPAGDRDTDTQYF
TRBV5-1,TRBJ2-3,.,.,TGCGCCAGCAGCTTGAGTAGCGCGCGATCGGCAGATACGCAGTATTTT,CASSLSSARSADTQYF
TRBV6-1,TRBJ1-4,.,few,TGTGCCAGCAGTGAATTACAGGGAGGGTATGAAAAACTGTTTTTT,CASSELQGGYEKLFF
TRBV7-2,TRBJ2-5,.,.,TGTGCCAGCAGCCCCATACAGAGTCAAGAGACCCAGTACTTC,CASSPIQSQETQYF
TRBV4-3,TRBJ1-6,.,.,TGCGCCAGCAGCCAAGAGGAGAATTCACCCCTCCACTTT,CASSQEENSPLHF
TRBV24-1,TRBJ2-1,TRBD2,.,TGTGCCACCAGTGTGGGGGGGAATAATCCACCCTACAATGAGCAGTTCTTC,CATSVGGNNPPYNEQFF
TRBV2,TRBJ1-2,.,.,TGTGCCAGCAGGACGGGATACTATGGCTACACCTTC,CASRTGYYGYTF
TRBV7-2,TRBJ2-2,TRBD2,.,TGTGCCAGCAGCCTCGATAGCGGGGTATCCACCGGGGAGCTGTTTTTT,CASSLDSGVSTGELFF
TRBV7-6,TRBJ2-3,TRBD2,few,TGTGCCAGCAGCTTTGGACTAGCGGGACTCACCCCTACGCAGTATTTT,CASSFGLAGLTPTQYF
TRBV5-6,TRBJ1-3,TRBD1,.,TGTGCCAGCAGCTTGAAGGAGGTCGGGGCAGGGGGCGGAAACACCATATATTTT,CASSLKEVGAGGGNTIYF
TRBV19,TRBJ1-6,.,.,TGTGCCAGTAGTATCTTTGGACAGACCAATTCACCCCTCCACTTT,CASSIFGQTNSPLHF
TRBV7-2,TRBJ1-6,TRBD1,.,TGTGCCAGCAGCTTAAACTCCGGGACAGGGGGTTTAGTGTCCCTCCACTTT,CASSLNSGTGGLVSLHF
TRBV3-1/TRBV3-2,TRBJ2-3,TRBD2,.,TGTGCCAGCAGCGCCGGACTAGCGGGAGACACAGATACGCAGTATTTT,CASSAGLAGDTDTQYF
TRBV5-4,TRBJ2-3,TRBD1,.,TGTGCCAGCAGCACACAGGGGGGCCCAGATACGCAGTATTTT,CASSTQGGPDTQYF
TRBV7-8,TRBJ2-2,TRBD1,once,TGTGCCAGCAGCACCGGGACAGGGGACACCGGGGAGCTGTTTTTT,CASSTGTGDTGELFF
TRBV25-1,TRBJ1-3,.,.,TGTGCCAGCAGTGAACCCTACTCTGGAAACACCATATATTTT,CASSEPYSGNTIYF
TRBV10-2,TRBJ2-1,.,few,TGCGCCAGCAGCACGGGACTGAGCTACAATGAGCAGTTCTTC,CASSTGLSYNEQFF
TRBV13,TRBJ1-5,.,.,TGTGCCAGCAGCTTAGGTCCCGGACAGAATCAGCCCCAGCATTTT,CASSLGPGQNQPQHF
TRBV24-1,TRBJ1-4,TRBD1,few,TGTGCCACCAGTGATCCTCAGGGGGCGCAAGAAAAACTGTTTTTT,CATSDPQGAQEKLFF
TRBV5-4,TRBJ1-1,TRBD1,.,TGTGCCAGCAGCTTCGGAGACAGGGACACTGAAGCTTTCTTT,CASSFGDRDTEAFF
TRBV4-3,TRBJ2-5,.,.,TGCGCCAGCAGCCAAGATCGGGGGAGACAAGAGACCCAGTACTTC,CASSQDRGRQETQYF
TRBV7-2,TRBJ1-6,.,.,TGTGCCAGCAGCGCAGCAACGGGGAATTCACCCCTCCACTTT,CASSAATGNSPLHF
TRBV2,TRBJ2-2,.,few,TGTGCCAGCACTGGGGGGATGAACACCGGGGAGCTGTTTTTT,CASTGGMNTGELFF
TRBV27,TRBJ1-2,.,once,TGTGCCAGCAGTGCCGGTGGGGCTACTTATGGCTACACCTTC,CASSAGGATYGYTF
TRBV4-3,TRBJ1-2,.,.,TGCGCCAGCAGCCAAGATCCGGGAGCAAACTATGGCTACACCTTC,CASSQDPGANYGYTF
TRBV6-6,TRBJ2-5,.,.,TGTGCCAGCAGTTACCGACTACCCCAAGAGACCCAGTACTTC,CASSYRLPQETQYF
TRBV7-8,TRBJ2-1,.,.,TGTGCCAGCAGCCTTGGGAAATTGAGTTTATCGGGCAAGCGGGCCCCCCGGTGGGGGAATGAGCAGTTCTTC,CASSLGKLSLSGKRAPRWGNEQFF
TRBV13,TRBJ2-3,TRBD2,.,TGTGCCAGCAGCCAGGGACTAGCGGGAGGGGAAGGCACAGATACGCAGTATTTT,CASSQGLAGGEGTDTQYF